The rows below give T cell receptor beta chains drawn from one sample of a study of yellow fever vaccine responses in identical twins. TCRdb used MiXCR to reprocess the RT-PCR reads, holding one entry per CDR3 protein. Here the sample spans nearly 11,000 distinct CDR3 sequences, 77% being singletons. Specimen: T cells from blood (PBMCs), unsorted or a sorted subset (not recorded which), collected before or after yellow fever vaccination (not recorded which). The source is a woman younger than 30 who received the yellow fever vaccine. Each CDR3 is given with its conserved first and last residue. A D gene is named only where the DNA matches it firmly. The listing skips clone size in some rows; elsewhere it reads once, few, many or a size class.

V	length	J	size	D	DNA	CDR3
TRBV29-1	10	TRBJ2-1	once	-	TGCAGCGTACAGGACAATGAGCAGTTCTTC	CSVQDNEQFF
TRBV12-3/TRBV12-4	14	TRBJ2-4	-	-	TGTGCCAGCAGTCCGGTTCGGGCCAAAAACATTCAGTACTTC	CASSPVRAKNIQYF
TRBV29-1	13	TRBJ2-7	-	-	TGCAGCGTCGGGGGAGGAGCCCTATACGAGCAGTACTTC	CSVGGGALYEQYF
TRBV6-1	16	TRBJ2-3	-	TRBD2	TGTGCCAGCAAAGGGACTAGCGGGGGAAGCACAGATACGCAGTATTTT	CASKGTSGGSTDTQYF
TRBV15	18	TRBJ2-6	once	TRBD2	TGTGCCACCAGCGGATCTAGCGGGAGTTATCCTGGGGCCAACGTCCTGACTTTC	CATSGSSGSYPGANVLTF
TRBV11-1	18	TRBJ2-7	-	TRBD2	TGTGCCAGCAGCTCTTCCGGGACTAGCGGGAGGTTTTCGTACGAGCAGTACTTC	CASSSSGTSGRFSYEQYF
TRBV6-1	18	TRBJ1-1	once	TRBD1	TGTGCCAGCGTCCCCTCCAGGACAGGGGAGGGTATGAACACTGAAGCTTTCTTT	CASVPSRTGEGMNTEAFF
TRBV29-1	13	TRBJ2-1	-	-	TGCAGCGTTGAAAAAGGGACTTCCAATGAGCAGTTCTTC	CSVEKGTSNEQFF
TRBV5-5	14	TRBJ2-7	-	-	TGTGCCAGCATTCCGACAGGTTTTGGGTACGAGCAGTACTTC	CASIPTGFGYEQYF
TRBV11-2	15	TRBJ2-1	-	TRBD2	TGTGCCAGCAGCCTGGGGAGGGCGACATACAATGAGCAGTTCTTC	CASSLGRATYNEQFF
TRBV11-1	15	TRBJ2-1	-	TRBD2	TGTGCCAGCAGCCTTAGCGGGGGACCTTACAATGAGCAGTTCTTC	CASSLSGGPYNEQFF
TRBV29-1	12	TRBJ2-1	-	TRBD1	TGCAGCGCCGTGGGACAGGGATATGAGCAGTTCTTC	CSAVGQGYEQFF
TRBV20-1	16	TRBJ2-3	-	-	TGCAGTGCTAGCAGACTTCTAGCACAAGACACAGATACGCAGTATTTT	CSASRLLAQDTDTQYF
TRBV7-9	12	TRBJ2-3	once	-	TGTGCCAGCAGCTTAGGCGGGAAACCGCAGTATTTT	CASSLGGKPQYF
TRBV12-3/TRBV12-4	16	TRBJ2-2	-	-	TGTGCCAGCAGTCCGCCAAGTCAGGGCAACACCGGGGAGCTGTTTTTT	CASSPPSQGNTGELFF
TRBV13	11	TRBJ2-5	-	-	TGTGCCAGCAGCCCCCAAGAGACCCAGTACTTC	CASSPQETQYF
TRBV7-9	14	TRBJ2-1	-	-	TGTGCCAGCAGCTTACTCGACAGCCTCAATGAGCAGTTCTTC	CASSLLDSLNEQFF
TRBV4-1	14	TRBJ2-3	-	-	TGCGCCAGCAGCCAGACCGGGGACATCCAGCCCCAGTATTTT	CASSQTGDIQPQYF
TRBV13	15	TRBJ2-7	-	TRBD2	TGTGCCAGCAGTCACAGACTAGCGGGATCTTACGAGCAGTACTTC	CASSHRLAGSYEQYF
TRBV11-3	15	TRBJ2-7	-	TRBD2	TGTGCCAGCAGCTTCGAACTAGCGGATTACTACGAGCAGTACTTC	CASSFELADYYEQYF
TRBV5-4	13	TRBJ2-7	-	TRBD1	TGTGCCAGCAGCTCGGACAGGTCCTACGAGCAGTACTTC	CASSSDRSYEQYF
TRBV7-2	14	TRBJ1-5	-	-	TGTGCCAGCAGCTTAGCAGGGTTCAATCAGCCCCAGCATTTT	CASSLAGFNQPQHF
TRBV2	16	TRBJ2-7	few	-	TGTGCCAGCAGTGAGTTAACAGGGGGGGCGTCCTACGAGCAGTACTTC	CASSELTGGASYEQYF